These 20 T cell receptor beta chains came from one sample sequenced in a study of blood T cell repertoires in COVID-19. Only in-frame clones appear in the TCRdb table, and some are missing; sequencing was by immunoSEQ multiplex PCR. The data hold over 120,000 clones, with about four fifths observed a single time. Sequencing was carried out using peripheral blood. The receptors were sampled from a man in his 70s who had recovered from COVID-19.

The CDR3 reads CSVWTGDVNEQFF. The CDR3 DNA reads as TGCAGCGTTTGGACAGGGGATGTCAATGAGCAGTTCTTC. This sequence joins TRBV29-1 and TRBJ2-1; 9 bases are a match to TRBD1. Germline-derived CDR1 and CDR2 are SQVTM and ANQGSEA. The CDR3 contains 13 residues. The V segment lost 5 bases and the J segment 6 bases; nucleotides outside the gene matches: 5.

This rearrangement joins TRBV9 to TRBJ1-3, with TRBD1 matching 7 bases. J was trimmed by 4 bases and V by 0 bases; bases with no gene match: 7. Germline V lookup: CDR1 SGDLS, CDR2 YYNGEE. This CDR3 comprises 16 residues. In DNA form, the CDR3 reads TGTGCCAGCAGCGTAGACGGACAGGCAGTCGGAAACACCATATATTTT. It translates to CASSVDGQAVGNTIYF. Complete variable domain (other parts from reference TRBV9 and TRBJ1-3): DSGVTQTPKHLITATGQRVTLRCSPRSGDLSVYWYQQSLDQGLQFLIQYYNGEERAKGNILERFSAQQFPDLHSELNLSSLELGDSALYFCASSVDGQAVGNTIYFGEGSWLTVV.

In its sample, this clone was seen a few times. The J gene is TRBJ1-6, the V gene TRBV5-1, with a weak D call TRBD1 (6 bases). The CDR3 consists of 16 residues. Deletions cut 3 bases from V and 6 bases from J, with 16 bases between. Germline V gene data show CDR1 as SGHRS and CDR2 as YFSETQ. The CDR3 loop is CASSSGGWISNSPLHF. The DNA for the CDR3 is TGCGCCAGCAGCTCGGGGGGCTGGATCTCTAATTCACCCCTCCACTTT.

This sequence joins TRBV19 and TRBJ2-2; D is possibly TRBD2 (5 bases). This CDR3 region has 14 residues. V dropped 2 bases and J dropped 3 bases, with 7 bases sitting between them. CDR1 is LNHDA and CDR2 is SQIVND in the germline V gene (reference sequence). Here the CDR3 reads CASSIKGDTGELFF. CDR3 nucleotides: TGTGCCAGTAGTATAAAGGGAGACACCGGGGAGCTGTTTTTT.

J is TRBJ2-7 and V is TRBV5-6, with 10 bases fitting TRBD2. The V segment lost 4 bases and the J segment 0 bases; nucleotides outside the gene matches: 4. From germline, CDR1 is SGHDT and CDR2 YYEEEE. The CDR3 has 15 residues. The CDR3: CASSAGTSVSYEQYF. The DNA for the CDR3 is TGTGCCAGCAGCGCCGGGACTAGCGTCTCCTACGAGCAGTACTTC. The full variable domain, in which reference TRBV5-6 and TRBJ2-7 provide the parts outside the CDR3, is DAGVTQSPTHLIKTRGQQVTLRCSPKSGHDTVSWYQQALGQGPQFIFQYYEEEERQRGNFPDRFSGHQFPNYSSELNVNALLLGDSALYLCASSAGTSVSYEQYFGPGTRLTVT.

V gene TRBV18 combines with J gene TRBJ1-1; D uncertain. With 1 base removed from V and 5 bases from J, the gap between germline ends came to 11 bases. The germline V gene has CDR1 KGHSH and CDR2 LQKENI. The CDR3 spans 14 residues. The CDR3, as DNA: TGTGCCAGCTCACCACTCGGGGTTGGGACTGAAGCTTTCTTT. Protein: CASSPLGVGTEAFF.

Comment on this clone: The identical CDR3 is also encoded by other nucleotide sequences in the sample. The chain combines TRBV12-3 or TRBV12-4 with TRBJ2-7; D not resolved. V dropped 3 bases and J dropped 1 base, with 7 bases sitting between them. The CDR3 runs 13 residues. The CDR3 loop is CASSLYKSYEQYF. The CDR3 nucleotides are TGTGCCAGCAGTTTGTACAAATCCTACGAGCAGTACTTC.

The V call is TRBV10-3, the J call TRBJ2-2, with D perhaps TRBD1 (5 bases). The CDR3 runs to 13 residues. The V gene's germline CDR1 is ENHRY and CDR2 SYGVKD. V gave up 6 bases and J gave up 3 bases, with 8 bases separating them. The CDR3 spells CAIRQADTGELFF. The CDR3 nucleotides read TGTGCCATCAGACAGGCGGACACCGGGGAGCTGTTTTTT.

CDR3 nucleotides: TGTGCCAGCAGCGTAGACGGACAGGGGGGCCACAATGAGCAGTTCTTC. Amino acids: CASSVDGQGGHNEQFF. This chain joins TRBV9 and TRBJ2-1; 10 bases line up with TRBD1. The trim removed 0 bases at V and 5 bases at J, leaving 5 bases unmatched. The germline CDR1 and CDR2 sequences are SGDLS and YYNGEE. The CDR3 is 16 residues long.

This clone is a singleton in its sample. The gene calls are TRBV14 and TRBJ2-1; 10 bases line up with TRBD2. The CDR3 totals 16 residues. V was pared by 5 bases and J by 0 bases, with 4 bases of the junction left unmatched. Germline V gene lookup returns CDR1 SGHDN and CDR2 FVKESK. The CDR3 loop is CASSNIAGGSYNEQFF. Here the CDR3 DNA reads TGTGCCAGCAGCAATATAGCGGGAGGCTCCTACAATGAGCAGTTCTTC.

The rearrangement joins TRBV27 to TRBJ1-6, with D possibly TRBD1 on 5 matching bases. This CDR3 is built from 16 residues. Germline V lookup: CDR1 MNHEY, CDR2 SMNVEV (reference sequence). The V end lost 2 bases, the J end lost 1 base, and 9 bases lay between the germline ends. CDR3 sequence reads: CASSLLDSSYNSPLHF. The DNA for the CDR3 is TGTGCCAGCAGTTTACTAGACAGTTCCTATAATTCACCCCTCCACTTT.

The rearrangement links TRBV27 to TRBJ2-1; 9 bases are shared with TRBD1. V lost 5 bases to trimming and J lost 10 bases; unmatched junction nucleotides: 6. The germline V gene has CDR1 MNHEY and CDR2 SMNVEV (reference sequence). The CDR3 is made up of 13 amino acids. DNA for the CDR3: TGTGCCAGCAGTATGACAGGGGGAAGAGAGCAGTTCTTC. Its translation is CASSMTGGREQFF.

This clone appeared a few times. The V gene is TRBV5-6, the J gene TRBJ2-5, with 9 bases aligning to TRBD1. Germline CDR1 reads SGHDT; CDR2 reads YYEEEE. V shed 4 bases and J 4 bases; nucleotides not matched to a gene: 5. The CDR3 contains 14 residues. The CDR3 loop reads CASSTKTGGETQYF. CDR3 nucleotides: TGTGCCAGCAGCACAAAGACAGGGGGAGAGACCCAGTACTTC.

This chain links TRBV29-1 with TRBJ2-5; TRBD2 might be the D (6 bases). CDR1 is SQVTM, CDR2 ANQGSEA, per germline. V was trimmed by 0 bases and J by 4 bases, leaving 12 bases between them. This CDR3 has 14 amino acids. For the CDR3, the DNA is TGCAGCGTTGAAGAGGTGGAGGGCACAGAGACCCAGTACTTC. Amino acids: CSVEEVEGTETQYF.

J is TRBJ2-1 and V is TRBV6-5; D is perhaps TRBD2 (6 bases). Germline V CDR1 and CDR2: MNHEY, SVGAGI. The CDR3 loop spans 15 amino acids. V lost 8 bases, J lost 7 bases, and 21 bases lay in between. In DNA form, the CDR3 reads TGTGCCAGCTCGGCGCGGGACGGTGGGGGGAATGAGCAGTTCTTC. It specifies CASSARDGGGNEQFF.

The gene calls are TRBV19 and TRBJ2-6; D may be TRBD1 (6 bases). CDR1 LNHDA and CDR2 SQIVND come from the germline V gene (reference sequence). The CDR3 consists of 18 residues. The ends were cut back, 3 bases at V and 0 bases at J, with 15 bases in the middle. Here the CDR3 reads CASSIGRDTSSGANVLTF. As DNA, the CDR3 is TGTGCCAGTAGTATCGGTCGGGACACAAGCTCTGGGGCCAACGTCCTGACTTTC. The complete variable domain, with remaining parts taken from reference TRBV19 and TRBJ2-6, reads DGGITQSPKYLFRKEGQNVTLSCEQNLNHDAMYWYRQDPGQGLRLIYYSQIVNDFQKGDIAEGYSVSREKKESFPLTVTSAQKNPTAFYLCASSIGRDTSSGANVLTFGAGSRLTVL.

The chain recombines TRBV4-1 with TRBJ2-7; no clear D gene. Germline V lookup: CDR1 MGHRA, CDR2 YSYEKL. CDR3 length: 14 residues. Trimming cost V 8 bases and J 1 base, with 15 bases left between them. CDR3 nucleotides: TGCGCCAGCTCCCCCCCGGTTCCATCCTACGAGCAGTACTTC. It specifies CASSPPVPSYEQYF.

A single count supports this clone. This rearrangement joins TRBV5-1 to TRBJ2-5; 12 nucleotides align to TRBD2. CDR1 SGHRS and CDR2 YFSETQ come from the germline V gene. This CDR3 has 17 residues. J was trimmed by 4 bases and V by 0 bases; bases with no gene match: 7. The chain's CDR3 is CASSLGASGRAGETQYF. CDR3 coding DNA: TGCGCCAGCAGCTTGGGAGCTAGCGGGAGGGCTGGAGAGACCCAGTACTTC.

V is TRBV11-2 and J is TRBJ2-1; TRBD2 aligns across 13 bases. With 5 bases clipped from V and 6 bases from J, the junction kept 7 bases outside the gene matches. Germline V CDR1 and CDR2: SGHAT, FQNNGV. This CDR3 has 16 amino acids. CDR3 nucleotides: TGTGCCAGCAGCCCCGGACTAGCGGGAGAGGTCAATGAGCAGTTCTTC. Amino acids: CASSPGLAGEVNEQFF.

This sequence joins TRBV7-9 and TRBJ2-1, with no clear D. Between the trimmed V and J ends, which lost 7 bases and 6 bases, there was a span of 10 bases. Germline values: CDR1 SEHNR, CDR2 FQNEAQ (reference sequence). The CDR3 spans 12 residues. In nucleotides, the CDR3 is TGTGCCAGCACCTCTGGCACCAATGAGCAGTTCTTC. This sequence encodes CASTSGTNEQFF. Full variable domain (missing parts from reference TRBV7-9 and TRBJ2-1): DTGVSQNPRHKITKRGQNVTFRCDPISEHNRLYWYRQTLGQGPEFLTYFQNEAQLEKSRLLSDRFSAERPKGSFSTLEIQRTEQGDSAMYLCASTSGTNEQFFGPGTRLTVL.